This record looks at one T cell receptor beta chain sequence and its context. The CDR3 covers 18 residues. Trimming took 5 bases from V and 1 from J, leaving 23 bases between them. Germline CDR1 MNHEY, CDR2 SMNVEV (reference sequence). This sample is part of a study of blood T cell repertoires in COVID-19. Turning to the study itself: COVID-19 samples, acute and convalescent, were from the United States, Italy and Spain.

As processed by the authors: Reference gene primer amplification gave estimated nucleated cell counts. Profiling relied on immunoSEQ multiplex PCR, and the TCRdb table lists in-frame clones only, not all of them. Clonal size and the V and J genes are those of that table, whereas D and trimming came from the DNA. Among 95,000 to 110,000 clones listed, approximately 84% were seen once. The chain links TRBV27 to TRBJ2-5; D is unclear. The TCR was taken from a human donor in a cohort sampled during active COVID-19. The sequenced sample was peripheral blood. DNA for the CDR3: TGTGCCAGCAGTCCACGACCCCTAGGATCAATCTCCCAAGAGACCCAGTACTTC. Translated: CASSPRPLGSISQETQYF.